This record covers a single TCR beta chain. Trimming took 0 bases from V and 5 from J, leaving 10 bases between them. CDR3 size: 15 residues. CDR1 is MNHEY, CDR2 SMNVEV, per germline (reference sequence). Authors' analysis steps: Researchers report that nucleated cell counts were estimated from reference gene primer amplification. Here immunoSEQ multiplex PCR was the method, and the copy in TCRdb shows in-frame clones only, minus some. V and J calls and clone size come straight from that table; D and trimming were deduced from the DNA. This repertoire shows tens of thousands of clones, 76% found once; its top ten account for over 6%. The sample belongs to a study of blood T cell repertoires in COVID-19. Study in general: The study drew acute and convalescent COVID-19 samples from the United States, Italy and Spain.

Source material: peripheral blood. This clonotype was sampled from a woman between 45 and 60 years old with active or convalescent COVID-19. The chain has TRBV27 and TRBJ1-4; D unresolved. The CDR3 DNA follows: TGTGCCAGCAGTTTATCCCGGGTCCGCAATGAAAAACTGTTTTTT. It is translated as CASSLSRVRNEKLFF. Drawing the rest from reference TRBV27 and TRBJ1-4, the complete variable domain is EAQVTQNPRYLITVTGKKLTVTCSQNMNHEYMSWYRQDPGLGLRQIYYSMNVEVTDKGDVPEGYKVSRKEKRNFPLILESPSPNQTSLYFCASSLSRVRNEKLFFGSGTQLSVL.